One sample yielded the 26 T cell receptor beta chains listed below, sequenced in a study of cytomegalovirus exposure and HLA in healthy donors. Primers for the PCR totalled 60 Vbeta and 13 Jbeta. Assay used: immunoSEQ multiplex PCR; TCRdb lists only in-frame clones, some missing. The table shows fewer than 120,000 clones, with about three quarters occurring only once. Sequences were obtained from PBMCs. The receptors come from a woman in her sixties or seventies in good health and CMV-seropositive.

This chain links TRBV7-6 with TRBJ2-7, with unresolved D. With 5 bases removed from V and 0 bases from J, the gap between germline ends came to 11 bases. Germline loops: CDR1 SGHVS, CDR2 FNYEAQ. The CDR3 is made up of 14 amino acids. The CDR3 region is CASSPELGSYEQYF. CDR3 DNA: TGTGCCAGCAGCCCGGAGTTAGGCTCCTACGAGCAGTACTTC.

V usage is TRBV29-1 and J usage is TRBJ2-1; D perhaps matches TRBD2 (5 bases). The germline gives CDR1 SQVTM, CDR2 ANQGSEA. This CDR3 region has 15 residues. V lost 8 bases and J 3 bases, leaving 20 bases between the germline ends. The CDR3 loop is CSTPAAGGGYNEQFF. The CDR3 DNA is TGCAGCACACCAGCGGCGGGCGGTGGCTACAATGAGCAGTTCTTC.

This chain connects TRBV2 to TRBJ1-5; no definite D call. CDR1 and CDR2 (germline): SNHLY, FYNNEI. With 6 bases removed from V and 3 bases from J, the gap between germline ends came to 9 bases. The length of the CDR3 is 13 residues. The CDR3 region has the DNA TGTGCCAGCAGGCCTACCGTCAATCAGCCCCAGCATTTT. This sequence encodes CASRPTVNQPQHF.

Here the CDR3 reads CASSLGQDFYYGYTF. Written as DNA, the CDR3 is TGTGCCAGCAGTTTAGGTCAGGATTTTTACTATGGCTACACCTTC. The chain recombines TRBV27 with TRBJ1-2, with D uncertain. This CDR3 has 15 residues. Germline V lookup: CDR1 MNHEY, CDR2 SMNVEV (reference sequence). The V and J ends lost 2 bases and 3 bases respectively, with 13 bases between them.

J is TRBJ2-2 and V is TRBV5-1, with 9 bases aligning to TRBD1. CDR1 is SGHRS and CDR2 is YFSETQ in the germline V gene. The CDR3 is 17 amino acids. V lost 4 bases to trimming and J lost 1 base; unmatched junction nucleotides: 8. Here the CDR3 reads CASSAGPGQGNTGELFF. The CDR3 DNA is TGCGCCAGCAGCGCCGGACCGGGACAGGGGAACACCGGGGAGCTGTTTTTT.

The chain is built from TRBV4-2 and TRBJ2-7; a possible D gene is TRBD2 (7 bases). From germline, CDR1 is LGHNA and CDR2 YNFKEQ. This CDR3 has 14 residues. The V end was cut by 2 bases, the J end by 4 bases, with 12 bases between. CDR3 DNA: TGTGCCAGCAGCCAATATGGGGGGGCGTACGAGCAGTACTTC. Its protein is CASSQYGGAYEQYF.

The chain links TRBV18 to TRBJ1-1; no clear D. The V gene's germline CDR1 is KGHSH and CDR2 LQKENI. The CDR3 has 15 residues. V was cut by 2 bases and J by 0 bases, with 10 bases left in between. CDR3 region: CASSPSQQMNTEAFF. In DNA, the CDR3 is TGTGCCAGCTCACCATCGCAACAAATGAACACTGAAGCTTTCTTT.

This chain connects TRBV4-2 to TRBJ1-5; D perhaps matches TRBD1 (6 bases). Trimming took 0 bases from V and 6 from J, leaving 9 bases between them. The CDR3 is made up of 14 amino acids. Germline CDR1 LGHNA, CDR2 YNFKEQ. In nucleotides, the CDR3 is TGTGCCAGCAGCCAAGATAGCAGGGGTCAGCCCCAGCATTTT. Amino acids: CASSQDSRGQPQHF.

This clone was picked up a small number of times. The rearrangement links TRBV19 to TRBJ2-1; D gene ambiguous. Trimming cost V 4 bases and J 4 bases, with 8 bases left between them. Germline V lookup: CDR1 LNHDA, CDR2 SQIVND (reference sequence). This CDR3 has 13 residues. The CDR3 protein is CASSNELYNEQFF. Written as DNA, the CDR3 is TGTGCCAGTAGTAACGAACTGTACAATGAGCAGTTCTTC.

This rearrangement joins TRBV11-2 to TRBJ2-1; D perhaps matches TRBD2 (6 bases). Germline CDR1 is SGHAT and CDR2 is FQNNGV. V gave up 3 bases and J gave up 0 bases, with 9 bases separating them. The CDR3 runs 15 residues. In DNA, the CDR3 is TGTGCCAGCAGCTTTCTCGGGAGCTCCTACAATGAGCAGTTCTTC. Translation: CASSFLGSSYNEQFF.

This chain joins TRBV4-2 and TRBJ2-1, with a possible D match to TRBD2 (5 bases). CDR1 LGHNA and CDR2 YNFKEQ come from the germline V gene. The CDR3 is 16 residues long. V was clipped by 0 bases and J by 4 bases, with 13 bases between them. CDR3 sequence: CASSQDSGSTYNEQFF. In DNA, the CDR3 is TGTGCCAGCAGCCAAGACTCGGGATCAACTTACAATGAGCAGTTCTTC.

V is TRBV19 and J is TRBJ1-1; D remains unclear. The V gene lost 7 bases and the J gene lost 1 base, with 10 bases spanning the gap. Germline V CDR1 and CDR2: LNHDA, SQIVND (reference sequence). The CDR3 has 13 amino acids. The CDR3 DNA follows: TGTGCCAGTAAGATAAACAGGAACACTGAAGCTTTCTTT. Its translation is CASKINRNTEAFF.

The chain has TRBV7-9 and TRBJ2-5, with D tentatively TRBD1 (6 bases). V gave up 3 bases and J gave up 5 bases, with 13 bases separating them. The CDR3 contains 14 residues. Germline lookup yields CDR1 SEHNR and CDR2 FQNEAQ (reference sequence). This chain's CDR3 is CASSFGQKIETQYF. For the CDR3, the DNA is TGTGCCAGCAGCTTTGGACAGAAAATTGAGACCCAGTACTTC.

This sequence joins TRBV27 and TRBJ2-1; 7 nucleotides align to TRBD2. From germline, CDR1 is MNHEY and CDR2 SMNVEV (reference sequence). This CDR3 is built from 15 residues. J gave up 7 bases and V 7 bases, and 13 bases lay outside the gene matches. CDR3 nucleotides: TGTGCCAGCACCACAGCGGGGCTAGGGGCTAATGAGCAGTTCTTC. This encodes CASTTAGLGANEQFF.

The J gene is TRBJ2-2, the V gene TRBV11-2; D is undetermined. CDR3 length equals 14 residues. V was shortened by 2 bases and J by 4 bases, with 8 bases between the two germline ends. The germline V gene encodes CDR1 SGHAT and CDR2 FQNNGV. CDR3 protein: CASSLNILTGELFF. Written as DNA, the CDR3 is TGTGCCAGCAGCTTAAATATCCTCACCGGGGAGCTGTTTTTT. Complete variable domain (other parts from reference TRBV11-2 and TRBJ2-2): EAGVAQSPRYKIIEKRQSVAFWCNPISGHATLYWYQQILGQGPKLLIQFQNNGVVDDSQLPKDRFSAERLKGVDSTLKIQPAKLEDSAVYLCASSLNILTGELFFGEGSRLTVL.

The genes are TRBV6-1 and TRBJ1-5, with D perhaps matching TRBD1 (6 bases). Germline CDR1 reads MNHNS; CDR2 reads SASEGT. V was trimmed by 11 bases and J by 4 bases, leaving 18 bases between them. This CDR3 comprises 14 residues. The CDR3 loop reads CAPLRGFGNQPQHF. The CDR3 DNA is TGTGCCCCCCTGAGGGGGTTCGGGAATCAGCCCCAGCATTTT.

This chain links TRBV10-3 with TRBJ2-1; D is perhaps TRBD2 (6 bases). Trimming cost V 3 bases and J 7 bases, with 16 bases left between them. CDR3 length: 15 residues. Per germline, CDR1 ENHRY and CDR2 SYGVKD. The chain's CDR3 is CAISDRDLRRNEQFF. CDR3 in DNA: TGTGCCATCAGTGACCGGGACTTGCGTAGAAATGAGCAGTTCTTC.

This rearrangement joins TRBV28 to TRBJ2-1, with 12 nucleotides matching TRBD2. V trimming: 2 bases; J trimming: 6 bases; junction bases outside the gene matches: 5. The CDR3 has 16 amino acids. The germline gives CDR1 MDHEN, CDR2 SYDVKM. The CDR3 here is CASSLQTSGSSNEQFF. CDR3 coding DNA: TGTGCCAGCAGTTTACAGACTAGCGGGAGCTCCAATGAGCAGTTCTTC.

V and J are TRBV5-1 and TRBJ1-5, with 7 bases matching TRBD1. This CDR3 region has 16 residues. Germline trimming cut 0 bases from V and 3 bases from J; bases unmatched to any gene: 6. The germline V gene encodes CDR1 SGHRS and CDR2 YFSETQ. The DNA of the CDR3 is TGCGCCAGCAGCTTGGCGGAGGGACAGTTCAATCAGCCCCAGCATTTT. It encodes CASSLAEGQFNQPQHF.

The rearrangement uses TRBV18 and TRBJ1-4; 8 bases align to TRBD1. The V gene's germline CDR1 is KGHSH and CDR2 LQKENI. With 8 bases clipped from V and 5 bases from J, the junction kept 7 bases outside the gene matches. This CDR3 comprises 14 residues. CDR3 sequence: CASRGTGGNEKLFF. Here the CDR3 DNA reads TGTGCCAGCCGAGGGACAGGTGGAAATGAAAAACTGTTTTTT.

The count of this clone is one. J is TRBJ2-5 and V is TRBV5-1; TRBD2 aligns across 8 bases. The CDR3 extends over 15 amino acids. The germline V gene encodes CDR1 SGHRS and CDR2 YFSETQ. V lost 0 bases, J lost 2 bases, and 3 bases stayed unmatched. For the CDR3, the DNA is TGCGCCAGCAGCTTGGACGGGAGGGGACAAGAGACCCAGTACTTC. This sequence encodes CASSLDGRGQETQYF.

The gene calls are TRBV2 and TRBJ2-7; 9 bases are a match to TRBD1. The V segment lost 5 bases and the J segment 1 base; nucleotides outside the gene matches: 3. The germline V gene encodes CDR1 SNHLY and CDR2 FYNNEI. This CDR3 is 14 amino acids long. The CDR3 DNA reads TGTGCCAGCAGTTCGGGACAGGGTTCCTACGAGCAGTACTTC. Translating gives CASSSGQGSYEQYF.

The chain is built from TRBV2 and TRBJ2-5, with 8 bases that match TRBD1. TRBJ2-7 matches the DNA end more closely, so the J call is doubtful. CDR3 length equals 12 residues. Germline assignment: CDR1 SNHLY and CDR2 FYNNEI. Here the CDR3 reads CASRGQGVEQYF. CDR3 coding DNA: TGTGCCAGCAGAGGACAGGGAGTCGAGCAGTACTTC.

V is TRBV5-1 and J is TRBJ1-2; unclear D gene. The CDR3 spans 14 residues. V shed 0 bases and J shed 4 bases, with 10 bases lying between them. CDR1 SGHRS and CDR2 YFSETQ come from the germline V gene. This CDR3 is CASSLESPSYGYTF. The CDR3 DNA sequence: TGCGCCAGCAGCTTGGAATCCCCCTCCTATGGCTACACCTTC.

This clone was counted between two and nine times. V is TRBV6-6 and J is TRBJ1-3; TRBD1 aligns across 8 bases. CDR3 length: 16 residues. Germline-derived CDR1 and CDR2 are MNHNY and SVGAGI (reference sequence). The V segment lost 7 bases and the J segment 1 base; nucleotides outside the gene matches: 9. The CDR3 coding sequence is TGTGCCAGCAACGACCAGGGGGCAGGTTCTGGAAACACCATATATTTT. As protein: CASNDQGAGSGNTIYF.

The V gene is TRBV5-1, the J gene TRBJ2-3; the match to TRBD2 covers 13 bases. The CDR3 length is 20 residues. The V gene end was trimmed by 5 bases and the J gene end by 0 bases; junction bases not matched to a gene: 15. The germline gives CDR1 SGHRS, CDR2 YFSETQ. The CDR3 here is CASRARLAGGKTASTDTQYF. Here the CDR3 DNA reads TGCGCCAGCAGGGCCCGACTAGCGGGAGGAAAAACAGCTAGCACAGATACGCAGTATTTT.